Here is one T cell receptor beta chain with its context. The record originates from a study of shared clonotypes between healthy human individuals. V gave up 5 bases and J gave up 1 base; unmatched junction bases: 8. The CDR3 length is 16 residues. Looked up from germline, CDR1 is SEHNR and CDR2 is FQNEAQ (reference sequence). Data came from immunoSEQ multiplex PCR; TCRdb stores just in-frame clones and leaves some out. The table lists about 2 million clones, over 85% of them singletons. Source material: naive CD4+ T cells sorted from blood. Subset denoted: CD45RA+ positively selected. The rearrangement uses TRBV7-9 and TRBJ2-5; 9 bases are a match to TRBD2. This TCR was sampled from a man younger than 35 in good health. This CDR3 is CASSRSGGEAQETQYF. The DNA of the CDR3 is TGTGCCAGCAGCCGTAGCGGGGGAGAAGCCCAAGAGACCCAGTACTTC.